These T cell receptor beta chains were read from a single sample in a study of beta chain features in type 1 diabetes. Sequencing used immunoSEQ multiplex PCR; TCRdb keeps in-frame clones, though not all of them. The table lists 15,000 or so clones, roughly 44% of them singletons. Sequencing was performed on stem cell memory CD4+ T cells from blood. Every receptor here comes from a woman in her thirties or forties in good health. The CDR3 runs from the conserved cysteine through the conserved F or W. Fields, in order: clone size, CDR3 length, J gene, V gene, D gene, CDR3 DNA, CDR3 protein. D genes are given only for firm matches. Where a row states a size, it is once, few, many or the class of an expanded clone; other rows omit it.

abundance: NA
len: 17
j_gene: TRBJ2-4
v_gene: TRBV19
d_gene: NA
CDR3nt: TGTGCCAGTAGTATAGTGGGCTCCAGGCGTGCCAAAAACATTCAGTACTTC
CDR3aa: CASSIVGSRRAKNIQYF

abundance: NA
len: 15
j_gene: TRBJ1-1
v_gene: TRBV5-4
d_gene: TRBD1
CDR3nt: TGTGCCAGCAGGAACGACCGGGACAGGGCCACTGAAGCTTTCTTT
CDR3aa: CASRNDRDRATEAFF

abundance: NA
len: 15
j_gene: TRBJ1-2
v_gene: TRBV5-6
d_gene: NA
CDR3nt: TGTGCCAGCAGCTTGTGGTCTGGGCACCTCCCTAGCTACACCTTC
CDR3aa: CASSLWSGHLPSYTF

abundance: few
len: 16
j_gene: TRBJ2-3
v_gene: TRBV5-1
d_gene: NA
CDR3nt: TGCGCCAGCAGCCCGAAGGGGGAAGTCGGCACAGATACGCAGTATTTT
CDR3aa: CASSPKGEVGTDTQYF

abundance: few
len: 15
j_gene: TRBJ2-5
v_gene: TRBV7-2
d_gene: TRBD2
CDR3nt: TGTGCCAGCAGCTTAACGGGACTAGGAGTAGGGACCCAGTACTTC
CDR3aa: CASSLTGLGVGTQYF

abundance: NA
len: 17
j_gene: TRBJ1-6
v_gene: TRBV5-8
d_gene: NA
CDR3nt: TGTGCCAGCAGCTTGACAGGGCACAGCTCCTATAATTCACCCCTCCACTTT
CDR3aa: CASSLTGHSSYNSPLHF

abundance: few
len: 15
j_gene: TRBJ2-5
v_gene: TRBV7-2
d_gene: TRBD1
CDR3nt: TGTGCCAGCAGCCACGGACAGGGGGCCCATGAGACCCAGTACTTC
CDR3aa: CASSHGQGAHETQYF

abundance: few
len: 14
j_gene: TRBJ2-1
v_gene: TRBV4-1
d_gene: TRBD2
CDR3nt: TGCGCCAGCAGCCAAGATTATGTCCCTAGCGGGCTCTTCTTC
CDR3aa: CASSQDYVPSGLFF

abundance: NA
len: 18
j_gene: TRBJ2-5
v_gene: TRBV23-1
d_gene: NA
CDR3nt: TGCGCCAGCAGTGTACGACAGGGGCCGCGGGAGTATACAGCGACCCAGTACTTC
CDR3aa: CASSVRQGPREYTATQYF

abundance: NA
len: 15
j_gene: TRBJ1-1
v_gene: TRBV5-1
d_gene: TRBD1
CDR3nt: TGCGCCAGCAGCCCCGGACAGGGAAGTAACACTGAAGCTTTCTTT
CDR3aa: CASSPGQGSNTEAFF

abundance: NA
len: 13
j_gene: TRBJ1-2
v_gene: TRBV21-1
d_gene: NA
CDR3nt: TGTGCCAGCAGCAAAGGCAGGGATCATGGCTACACCTTC
CDR3aa: CASSKGRDHGYTF

abundance: NA
len: 13
j_gene: TRBJ1-5
v_gene: TRBV7-9
d_gene: NA
CDR3nt: TGTGCCAGCGGAAGGCGGGGAGATCAGCCCCAGCATTTT
CDR3aa: CASGRRGDQPQHF

abundance: NA
len: 15
j_gene: TRBJ2-7
v_gene: TRBV5-1
d_gene: NA
CDR3nt: TGCGCCAGCAGCCGTTCACTTAGGAGCTCCTACGAGCAGTACTTC
CDR3aa: CASSRSLRSSYEQYF

abundance: NA
len: 17
j_gene: TRBJ2-2
v_gene: TRBV7-9
d_gene: TRBD1
CDR3nt: TGTGCCAGCCCCTTAAGGCAGGGACAGGATAACACCGGGGAGCTGTTTTTT
CDR3aa: CASPLRQGQDNTGELFF

abundance: few
len: 15
j_gene: TRBJ1-1
v_gene: TRBV29-1
d_gene: TRBD1
CDR3nt: TGCAGCGTTTCCCCGGACAGGCGCATTCACACTGAAGCTTTCTTT
CDR3aa: CSVSPDRRIHTEAFF

abundance: NA
len: 13
j_gene: TRBJ2-3
v_gene: TRBV5-1
d_gene: NA
CDR3nt: TGCGCCAGCAGCTTGCGGCGGTTAGATACGCAGTATTTT
CDR3aa: CASSLRRLDTQYF

abundance: NA
len: 16
j_gene: TRBJ2-1
v_gene: TRBV4-2
d_gene: TRBD1
CDR3nt: TGTGCCAGCAGCCCCCGACAGGGTGGCCCCTACAATGAGCAGTTCTTC
CDR3aa: CASSPRQGGPYNEQFF

abundance: NA
len: 14
j_gene: TRBJ2-3
v_gene: TRBV2
d_gene: NA
CDR3nt: TGTGCCAGCGGTTTGACTAGAGGCACAGATACGCAGTATTTT
CDR3aa: CASGLTRGTDTQYF

abundance: few
len: 15
j_gene: TRBJ1-4
v_gene: TRBV7-9
d_gene: NA
CDR3nt: TGTGCCAGCAGCTCCGGGGAGGCAGGGAATGAAAAACTGTTTTTT
CDR3aa: CASSSGEAGNEKLFF

abundance: few
len: 18
j_gene: TRBJ1-6
v_gene: TRBV9
d_gene: NA
CDR3nt: TGTGCCAGCAGCGTAAGGGACACCGCGAGCTCCTATAATTCACCCCTCCACTTT
CDR3aa: CASSVRDTASSYNSPLHF

abundance: NA
len: 15
j_gene: TRBJ2-4
v_gene: TRBV5-4
d_gene: NA
CDR3nt: TGTGCCAGCAGCCAAGATGGGGGGGCCCGCAACATTCAGTACTTC
CDR3aa: CASSQDGGARNIQYF

abundance: NA
len: 15
j_gene: TRBJ2-1
v_gene: TRBV9
d_gene: NA
CDR3nt: TGTGCCAGCAGCGTAGGACACAGGGTCCGCAATAAGCAGTTCTTC
CDR3aa: CASSVGHRVRNKQFF

abundance: NA
len: 15
j_gene: TRBJ1-5
v_gene: TRBV5-1
d_gene: NA
CDR3nt: TGCGCCAGCAGCTTAAGTGGGGGGTCGTCACAGCCCCAGCATTTT
CDR3aa: CASSLSGGSSQPQHF

abundance: NA
len: 14
j_gene: TRBJ2-5
v_gene: TRBV7-9
d_gene: TRBD1
CDR3nt: TGTGCCAGCAGCCCGGGACAGGGAGGAGAGACCCAGTACTTC
CDR3aa: CASSPGQGGETQYF

abundance: NA
len: 14
j_gene: TRBJ2-5
v_gene: TRBV5-1
d_gene: TRBD2
CDR3nt: TGCGCCAGCAGCGTTGGACTAGTGGGAGAGACCCAGTACTTC
CDR3aa: CASSVGLVGETQYF

abundance: NA
len: 17
j_gene: TRBJ2-5
v_gene: TRBV15
d_gene: NA
CDR3nt: TGTGCCACCAGCAGAGATCTAGGTCGAGGACTTGAAGAGACCCAGTACTTC
CDR3aa: CATSRDLGRGLEETQYF

abundance: NA
len: 13
j_gene: TRBJ1-1
v_gene: TRBV4-3
d_gene: NA
CDR3nt: TGCGCCAGCAGCCAAGAGGGGGGGACTGAAGCTTTCTTT
CDR3aa: CASSQEGGTEAFF

abundance: few
len: 14
j_gene: TRBJ1-3
v_gene: TRBV29-1
d_gene: NA
CDR3nt: TGCAGCGTTGTTACAGGCCCCTACTCCCACACCATATATTTT
CDR3aa: CSVVTGPYSHTIYF

abundance: NA
len: 17
j_gene: TRBJ1-1
v_gene: TRBV25-1
d_gene: TRBD1
CDR3nt: TGTGCCAGCAGTGAATTTACGTGGACAGGGGGATACACTGAAGCTTTCTTT
CDR3aa: CASSEFTWTGGYTEAFF

abundance: few
len: 16
j_gene: TRBJ2-7
v_gene: TRBV2
d_gene: TRBD1
CDR3nt: TGTGCCAGCAGGGGGAGCCGACAGGGGTCCCCCTACGAGCAGTACTTC
CDR3aa: CASRGSRQGSPYEQYF

abundance: few
len: 18
j_gene: TRBJ2-3
v_gene: TRBV5-1
d_gene: TRBD2
CDR3nt: TGCGCCAGCAGCTTGTCTCCTAGCGGGGGGACAACCACAGATACGCAGTATTTT
CDR3aa: CASSLSPSGGTTTDTQYF

abundance: NA
len: 15
j_gene: TRBJ2-3
v_gene: TRBV29-1
d_gene: NA
CDR3nt: TGCAGCGTTGATTTCCAGGATAAATTCACAGATACGCAGTATTTT
CDR3aa: CSVDFQDKFTDTQYF

abundance: NA
len: 15
j_gene: TRBJ1-6
v_gene: TRBV25-1
d_gene: NA
CDR3nt: TGTGCCAGCAGTGCAAATAGGGGAAGCGATTCACCCCTCCACTTT
CDR3aa: CASSANRGSDSPLHF

abundance: NA
len: 15
j_gene: TRBJ2-7
v_gene: TRBV5-1
d_gene: TRBD1
CDR3nt: TGCGCCAGCAGCTTGCGGCAGGGGGCGAGTTACGAGCAGTACTTC
CDR3aa: CASSLRQGASYEQYF

abundance: NA
len: 16
j_gene: TRBJ2-5
v_gene: TRBV2
d_gene: NA
CDR3nt: TGTGCCAGCAGTACCCCGTCGCTCCACTCTCGGGAGACCCAGTACTTC
CDR3aa: CASSTPSLHSRETQYF

abundance: once
len: 17
j_gene: TRBJ1-3
v_gene: TRBV2
d_gene: TRBD1
CDR3nt: TGTGCCAGCAGTCAGGGACAGGGGTCGATTTGGGGAAACACCATATATTTT
CDR3aa: CASSQGQGSIWGNTIYF

abundance: few
len: 15
j_gene: TRBJ2-3
v_gene: TRBV25-1
d_gene: TRBD2
CDR3nt: TGTGCCAGCACTCTGGGAGGGAGGAGCACAGATACGCAGTATTTT
CDR3aa: CASTLGGRSTDTQYF

abundance: NA
len: 14
j_gene: TRBJ2-2
v_gene: TRBV25-1
d_gene: NA
CDR3nt: TGTGCCAGCAGTGATTGGCCGAACACCGGGGAGCTGTTTTTT
CDR3aa: CASSDWPNTGELFF

abundance: NA
len: 13
j_gene: TRBJ2-3
v_gene: TRBV2
d_gene: NA
CDR3nt: TGTGCCAGCAGTCGACAGGGCACAGATACGCAGTATTTT
CDR3aa: CASSRQGTDTQYF

abundance: NA
len: 12
j_gene: TRBJ2-7
v_gene: TRBV7-9
d_gene: TRBD2
CDR3nt: TGTGCCAGCAGCTTGCGGGGGGACCAGCAGTACTTC
CDR3aa: CASSLRGDQQYF

abundance: NA
len: 13
j_gene: TRBJ2-5
v_gene: TRBV29-1
d_gene: NA
CDR3nt: TGCAGCGCCCTAAAACAGGGAAAAGAGACCCAGTACTTC
CDR3aa: CSALKQGKETQYF

abundance: NA
len: 14
j_gene: TRBJ1-1
v_gene: TRBV5-1
d_gene: TRBD1
CDR3nt: TGCGCCAGCAGCATCGGGACAGGGGAAACTGAAGCTTTCTTT
CDR3aa: CASSIGTGETEAFF

abundance: NA
len: 14
j_gene: TRBJ2-1
v_gene: TRBV14
d_gene: NA
CDR3nt: TGTGCCAGCAGCCAAGTGAGAGGATACAATGAGCAGTTCTTC
CDR3aa: CASSQVRGYNEQFF